These T cell receptor beta chains were read from a single sample in a study of T cell responses to AZD1222 COVID-19 vaccine. The table came from immunoSEQ multiplex PCR; TCRdb's copy has only in-frame clones and leaves some out. This table has over 110,000 clones, around 91% appearing once. The specimen comprised peripheral blood, sampled 28 days after the second AZD1222 dose. The receptor set was obtained from an adult who received the AZD1222 COVID-19 vaccine. The CDR3 runs from the conserved cysteine through the conserved F or W. A D gene is named only where the DNA matches it firmly. Rows give clone size only sometimes, using once, few, many, or a class for an expanded clone.

j_call v_call d_call clone_size cdr3_nt cdr3_aa
TRBJ1-3 TRBV19 - - TGTGCCAGTAGTATACGTTGGTCTAGTACAACTGGAAACACCATATATTTT CASSIRWSSTTGNTIYF
TRBJ1-1 TRBV28 - - TGTGCCAGCAGTTCCCGGCCCGTGATAGCTTTCTTT CASSSRPVIAFF
TRBJ1-1 TRBV19 - - TGTGCCACTAAACCGGGGAGAGGGAACACTGAAGCTTTCTTT CATKPGRGNTEAFF
TRBJ1-2 TRBV30 - - TGTGCCTGGAGTGTAGCGGTGAACTATGGCTACACCTTC CAWSVAVNYGYTF
TRBJ1-1 TRBV6-5 - - TGTGCCAGCAGATACAGCTGGAACACTGAAGCTTTCTTT CASRYSWNTEAFF
TRBJ1-4 TRBV10-3 - - TGTGCCATCAGTGAGGGGGGGGTTGCAGCTAATGAAAAACTGTTTTTT CAISEGGVAANEKLFF
TRBJ2-2 TRBV7-9 TRBD1 - TGTGCCACGGGACAGGGGGCTGTTTGGACCGGGGAGCTGTTTTTT CATGQGAVWTGELFF
TRBJ1-5 TRBV7-2 - - TGTGCCAGCAGCTCTCCTAATCAGCCCCAGCATTTT CASSSPNQPQHF
TRBJ1-1 TRBV6-5 - - TGTGCCAGCAGGGCGGGCACTGAAGCTTTCTTT CASRAGTEAFF
TRBJ1-1 TRBV7-2 - - TGTGCCAGCAGCTTAACGGGGATCCCATCCAGCACTGAAGCTTTCTTT CASSLTGIPSSTEAFF
TRBJ2-7 TRBV10-3 TRBD2 - TGTGCCATCAGTCCGGGACTAGCGGGAGATACGTACGAGCAGTACTTC CAISPGLAGDTYEQYF
TRBJ1-4 TRBV28 TRBD1 - TGTGCCAGCAGTTGGGACAGGCTCAATGAAAAACTGTTTTTT CASSWDRLNEKLFF
TRBJ1-2 TRBV28 - - TGTGCCAGCAGCCCTATCCTGGAGGGCCTTTCCTATGGCTACACCTTC CASSPILEGLSYGYTF
TRBJ2-7 TRBV7-9 - - TGTGCCAGCAGCTTAGGGACTGGCTCCTACGAGCAGTACTTC CASSLGTGSYEQYF
TRBJ2-7 TRBV19 - once TGTGCCCGAGACCCCCCGACCCAGGCATTCTACGAGCAGTACTTC CARDPPTQAFYEQYF
TRBJ1-5 TRBV12-3/TRBV12-4 - - TGTGCCAGCAGTTTAACGCTGCAGCCCCAGCATTTT CASSLTLQPQHF
TRBJ1-2 TRBV30 TRBD1 - TGTGCCTGGATCCAGGGGGGGGTAGGCTACACCTTC CAWIQGGVGYTF
TRBJ2-3 TRBV5-6 TRBD2 - TGTGCCAGCAGCCTCGGGAGGGATACGCAGTATTTT CASSLGRDTQYF
TRBJ2-3 TRBV7-9 TRBD2 - TGTGCCAGCAGCGGACTAGCGGGGAGCACAGATACGCAGTATTTT CASSGLAGSTDTQYF
TRBJ2-7 TRBV6-1 TRBD2 - TGTGCCAGCAGTGACGTTAGCGGGAGAAACGAGCAGTACTTC CASSDVSGRNEQYF
TRBJ1-1 TRBV28 - - TGTGCCAGCAGTGGAGGGGGACTGAACACTGAAGCTTTCTTT CASSGGGLNTEAFF
TRBJ1-1 TRBV5-1 TRBD1 - TGCGCCAGCAGCCGAAGACAGGGAACTGAAGCTTTCTTT CASSRRQGTEAFF
TRBJ2-3 TRBV6-4 TRBD2 - TGTGCCAGCAGTGCCTATAGCGGGGGGTCGACAGATACGCAGTATTTT CASSAYSGGSTDTQYF
TRBJ1-2 TRBV6-5 - - TGTGCCAGCAGTTACACGGTTTCGGGGGCCTATGGCTACACCTTC CASSYTVSGAYGYTF
TRBJ1-3 TRBV11-2 TRBD1 once TGTGCCAGCAGCCCACATATGACAGGGGCTGGAAACACCATATATTTT CASSPHMTGAGNTIYF
TRBJ2-3 TRBV15 TRBD2 - TGTGCCACCAGCAGACCTGGGACTACCACTAGCACAGATACGCAGTATTTT CATSRPGTTTSTDTQYF
TRBJ1-2 TRBV7-9 TRBD1 - TGTGCCAGCAGCGGAGACAGGGCGCGAATAGCTAACTATGGCTACACCTTC CASSGDRARIANYGYTF
TRBJ2-3 TRBV6-5 TRBD2 - TGTGCCAGCAGACGGACTAGCACGGCAGATACGCAGTATTTT CASRRTSTADTQYF
TRBJ1-5 TRBV6-5 - - TGTGCCAGCCGAGGGGCAGCCTCCGGGATGCCCCAGCATTTT CASRGAASGMPQHF
TRBJ2-1 TRBV7-9 TRBD2 - TGTGCCAGCAGCTTAGTCCGCGGGAGTGGTTACAATGAGCAGTTCTTC CASSLVRGSGYNEQFF
TRBJ2-3 TRBV2 TRBD2 - TGTGCCAGCAGACTTAGCGGGAGCACAGATACGCAGTATTTT CASRLSGSTDTQYF
TRBJ2-1 TRBV19 - - TGTGCCAGTAGTAACAGGGTCGGGTTTAATGACAATGAGCAGTTCTTC CASSNRVGFNDNEQFF
TRBJ1-2 TRBV6-6 - - TGTGCCAGCAGTAGGGGTGAACGCTATGGCTACACCTTC CASSRGERYGYTF
TRBJ2-7 TRBV6-5 - - TGTGCCAGCAGTTCCCAACCGGGACATCGCGAGCAGTACTTC CASSSQPGHREQYF
TRBJ1-2 TRBV9 TRBD1 - TGTGCCAGCAGCCCCCAGGGGGGGAGGGACTATGGCTACACCTTC CASSPQGGRDYGYTF
TRBJ2-2 TRBV2 TRBD2 - TGTGCCAGCACTAGCGGGAGTGACACCGGGGAGCTGTTTTTT CASTSGSDTGELFF
TRBJ1-5 TRBV4-1 TRBD1 - TGCGCCAGCAGCCAAGGGATTCTGACAGGGGGCCATCAGCCCCAGCATTTT CASSQGILTGGHQPQHF
TRBJ2-6 TRBV9 TRBD2 - TGTGCCAGCAGCCCCCCGGGACTAGCGGGGGGTGGGGCCAACGTCCTGACTTTC CASSPPGLAGGGANVLTF
TRBJ1-1 TRBV27 TRBD1 - TGTGCCAGCAGTCCAAAAGGGGGCCCAAACACTGAAGCTTTCTTT CASSPKGGPNTEAFF
TRBJ2-1 TRBV4-2 - few TGTGCCAGCAGCCACCTTAATGAGCAGTTCTTC CASSHLNEQFF
TRBJ2-5 TRBV27 TRBD1 few TGTGCCAGCAGTTCAGGGACAGGGGGCGTCGAGACCCAGTACTTC CASSSGTGGVETQYF
TRBJ1-4 TRBV2 - once TGTGCCAGCAGGGTGGGAGCTAATGAAAAACTGTTTTTT CASRVGANEKLFF
TRBJ1-3 TRBV4-3 - - TGCGCCAGCAGCCAAGACTCCGCTGGAAACACCATATATTTT CASSQDSAGNTIYF
TRBJ2-1 TRBV5-1 TRBD2 - TGCGCCAGCAGTCCCCGGATAGCGGGAGGTCGATACAATGAGCAGTTCTTC CASSPRIAGGRYNEQFF
TRBJ2-3 TRBV6-5 TRBD1 - TGTGCCAGCAAAATACGACAGGGGGCGAATACGCAGTATTTT CASKIRQGANTQYF
TRBJ2-1 TRBV1 - - TGCACCAGCAGCCAACCCAGCGGATCCTCCTACAATGAGCAGTTCTTC CTSSQPSGSSYNEQFF
TRBJ2-1 TRBV7-3 TRBD2 - TGTGCCAGCAGCTTACGGCGGGGGGTTGACAATGAGCAGTTCTTC CASSLRRGVDNEQFF
TRBJ2-2 TRBV7-8 TRBD1 - TGTGCCAGCAGCCCTATGCGGGACAGGGTATACACCGGGGAGCTGTTTTTT CASSPMRDRVYTGELFF
TRBJ2-4 TRBV12-3/TRBV12-4 - - TGTGCCAGCAGTTTAACGGCGCGGGGACAGTACTTC CASSLTARGQYF
TRBJ2-5 TRBV28 TRBD2 - TGTGCTAGCAGTTTTTCCGCTAGCGGGGACGAGACCCAGTACTTC CASSFSASGDETQYF
TRBJ1-1 TRBV18 - - TGTGCCAGCTCACCACCGAAAAAGACACCTTACACTGAAGCTTTCTTT CASSPPKKTPYTEAFF